This T cell receptor (beta chain) came from a study of control samples from healthy donors and cancer patients. Libraries were prepared by immunoSEQ multiplex PCR; TCRdb keeps only in-frame clonotypes and omits some of them. The sample shows roughly 40,000 clones, 83% of them seen only once. Germline V gene sequence: CDR1 MNHEY, CDR2 SMNVEV (reference sequence). Trimming cost V 5 bases and J 7 bases; bases outside gene matches: 9. This CDR3 comprises 15 residues. The sequenced sample consisted of blood. The source is a man aged 55 to 70 in good health. The chain is built from TRBV27 and TRBJ1-5; the match to TRBD1 covers 9 bases. The CDR3: CASSPAGQGRQPQHF. The CDR3 DNA reads TGTGCCAGCAGTCCAGCGGGACAGGGAAGACAGCCCCAGCATTTT.